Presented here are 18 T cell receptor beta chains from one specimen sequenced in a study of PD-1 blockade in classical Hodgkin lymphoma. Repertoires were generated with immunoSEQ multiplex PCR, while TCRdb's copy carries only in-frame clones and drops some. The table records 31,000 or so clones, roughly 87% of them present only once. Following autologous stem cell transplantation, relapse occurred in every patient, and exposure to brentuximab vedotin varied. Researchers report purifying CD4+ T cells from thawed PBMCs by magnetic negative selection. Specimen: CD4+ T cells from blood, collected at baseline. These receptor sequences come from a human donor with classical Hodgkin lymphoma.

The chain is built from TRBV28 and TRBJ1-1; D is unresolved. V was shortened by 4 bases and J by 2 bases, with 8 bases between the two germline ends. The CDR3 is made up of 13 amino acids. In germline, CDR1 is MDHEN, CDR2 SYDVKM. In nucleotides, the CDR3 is TGTGCCAGCAGTTCAGGCCTCAACACTGAAGCTTTCTTT. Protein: CASSSGLNTEAFF. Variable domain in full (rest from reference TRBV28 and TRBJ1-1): DVKVTQSSRYLVKRTGEKVFLECVQDMDHENMFWYRQDPGLGLRLIYFSYDVKMKEKGDIPEGYSVSREKKERFSLILESASTNQTSMYLCASSSGLNTEAFFGQGTRLTVV.

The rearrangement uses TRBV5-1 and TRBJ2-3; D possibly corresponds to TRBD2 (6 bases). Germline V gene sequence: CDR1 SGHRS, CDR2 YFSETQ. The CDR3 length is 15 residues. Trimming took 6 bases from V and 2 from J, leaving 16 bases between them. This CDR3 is CASTQPAGPTDTQYF. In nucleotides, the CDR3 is TGCGCCAGCACCCAACCCGCGGGACCCACAGATACGCAGTATTTT.

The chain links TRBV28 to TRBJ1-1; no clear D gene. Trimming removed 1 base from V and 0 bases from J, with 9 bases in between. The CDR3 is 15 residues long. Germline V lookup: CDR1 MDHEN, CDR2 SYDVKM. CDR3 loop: CASSLLARMNTEAFF. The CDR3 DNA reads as TGTGCCAGCAGTTTATTGGCCAGAATGAACACTGAAGCTTTCTTT.

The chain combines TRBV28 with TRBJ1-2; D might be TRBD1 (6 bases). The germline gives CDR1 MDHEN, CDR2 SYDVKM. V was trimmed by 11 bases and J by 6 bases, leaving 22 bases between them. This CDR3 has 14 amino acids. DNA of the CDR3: TGTGCCTCGACCAGGGGAAAGAGTTGGAATGGCTACACCTTC. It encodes CASTRGKSWNGYTF.

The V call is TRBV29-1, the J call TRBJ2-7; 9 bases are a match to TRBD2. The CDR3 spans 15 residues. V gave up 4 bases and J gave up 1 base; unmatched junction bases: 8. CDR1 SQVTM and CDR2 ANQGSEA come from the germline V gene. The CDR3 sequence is CSVGGSGSLSYEQYF. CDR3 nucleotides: TGCAGCGTTGGGGGTAGCGGGAGCCTGTCCTACGAGCAGTACTTC.

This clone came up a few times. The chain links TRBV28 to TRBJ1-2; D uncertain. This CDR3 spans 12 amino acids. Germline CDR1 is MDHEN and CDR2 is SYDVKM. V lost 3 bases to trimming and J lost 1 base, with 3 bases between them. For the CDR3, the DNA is TGTGCCAGCAGTTTGATTAACTATGGCTACACCTTC. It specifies CASSLINYGYTF.

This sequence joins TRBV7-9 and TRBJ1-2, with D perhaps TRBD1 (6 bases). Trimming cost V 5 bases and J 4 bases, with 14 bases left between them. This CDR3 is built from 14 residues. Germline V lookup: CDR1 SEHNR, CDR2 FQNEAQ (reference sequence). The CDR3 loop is CASSPVPGVYGYTF. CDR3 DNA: TGTGCCAGCAGCCCCGTTCCAGGGGTCTATGGCTACACCTTC.

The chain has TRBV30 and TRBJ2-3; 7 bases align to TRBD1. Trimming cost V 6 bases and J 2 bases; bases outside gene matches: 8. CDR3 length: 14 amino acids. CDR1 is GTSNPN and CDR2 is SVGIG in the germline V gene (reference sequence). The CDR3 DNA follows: TGTGCCTGCTTTCGGACAGGACTCACAGATACGCAGTATTTT. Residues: CACFRTGLTDTQYF.

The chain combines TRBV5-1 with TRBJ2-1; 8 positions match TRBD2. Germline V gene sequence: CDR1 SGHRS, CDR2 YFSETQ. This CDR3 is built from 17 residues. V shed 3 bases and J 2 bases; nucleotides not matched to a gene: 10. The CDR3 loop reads CASSSSSAGGAYNEQFF. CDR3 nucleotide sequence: TGCGCCAGCAGCTCCAGCTCTGCGGGGGGAGCCTACAATGAGCAGTTCTTC. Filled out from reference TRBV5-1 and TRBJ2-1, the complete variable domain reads KAGVTQTPRYLIKTRGQQVTLSCSPISGHRSVSWYQQTPGQGLQFLFEYFSETQRNKGNFPGRFSGRQFSNSRSEMNVSTLELGDSALYLCASSSSSAGGAYNEQFFGPGTRLTVL.

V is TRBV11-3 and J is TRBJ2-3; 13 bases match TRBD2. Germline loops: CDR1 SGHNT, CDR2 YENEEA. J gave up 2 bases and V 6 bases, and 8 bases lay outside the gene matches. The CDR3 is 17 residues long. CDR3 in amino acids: CASSPGTSGKFTDTQYF. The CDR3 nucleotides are TGTGCCAGCAGTCCCGGGACTAGCGGGAAGTTCACAGATACGCAGTATTTT.

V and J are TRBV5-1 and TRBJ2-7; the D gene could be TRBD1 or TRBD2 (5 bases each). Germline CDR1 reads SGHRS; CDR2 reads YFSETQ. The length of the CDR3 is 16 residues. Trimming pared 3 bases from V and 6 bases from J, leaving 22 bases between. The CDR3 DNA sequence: TGCGCCAGCAGCTCCTACCGGGGCACTCTCCCCGGCGAGCAGTACTTC. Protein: CASSSYRGTLPGEQYF.

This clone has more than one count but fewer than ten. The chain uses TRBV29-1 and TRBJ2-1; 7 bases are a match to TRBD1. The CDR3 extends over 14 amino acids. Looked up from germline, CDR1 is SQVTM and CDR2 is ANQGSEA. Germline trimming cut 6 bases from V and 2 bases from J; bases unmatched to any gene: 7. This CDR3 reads CSVTRDRAYNEQFF. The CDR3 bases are TGCAGCGTAACTAGAGACAGGGCCTACAATGAGCAGTTCTTC.

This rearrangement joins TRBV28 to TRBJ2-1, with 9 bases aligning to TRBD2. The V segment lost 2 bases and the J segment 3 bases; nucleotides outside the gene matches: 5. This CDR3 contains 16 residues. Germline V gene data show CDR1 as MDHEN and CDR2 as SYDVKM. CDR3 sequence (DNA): TGTGCCAGCAGTTTAATCACTAGCGGGCGCTACAATGAGCAGTTCTTC. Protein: CASSLITSGRYNEQFF.

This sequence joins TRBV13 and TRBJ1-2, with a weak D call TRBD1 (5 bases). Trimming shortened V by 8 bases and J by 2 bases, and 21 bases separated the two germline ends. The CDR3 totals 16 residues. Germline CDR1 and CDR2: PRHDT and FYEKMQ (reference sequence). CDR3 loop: CASSGTRTLHNYGYTF. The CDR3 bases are TGTGCCAGCTCTGGGACGAGGACTCTCCACAACTATGGCTACACCTTC.

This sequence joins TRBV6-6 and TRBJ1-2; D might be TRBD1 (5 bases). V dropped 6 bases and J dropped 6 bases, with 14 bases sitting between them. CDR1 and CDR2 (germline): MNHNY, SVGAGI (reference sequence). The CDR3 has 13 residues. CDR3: CASSRGRSDGYTF. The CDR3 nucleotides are TGTGCCAGCAGCCGGGGACGGTCGGATGGCTACACCTTC.

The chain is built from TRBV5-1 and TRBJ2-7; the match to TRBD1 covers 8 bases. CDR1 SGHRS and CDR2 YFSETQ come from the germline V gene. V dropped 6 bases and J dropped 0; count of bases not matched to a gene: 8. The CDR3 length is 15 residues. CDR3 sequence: CASTWGTGGSYEQYF. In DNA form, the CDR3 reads TGCGCCAGCACCTGGGGCACAGGGGGCTCCTACGAGCAGTACTTC.

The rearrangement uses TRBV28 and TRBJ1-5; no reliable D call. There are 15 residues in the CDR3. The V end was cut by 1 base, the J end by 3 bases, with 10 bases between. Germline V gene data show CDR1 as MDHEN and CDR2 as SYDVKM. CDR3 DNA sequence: TGTGCCAGCAGTTTATTGGTCAGTTTCAATCAGCCCCAGCATTTT. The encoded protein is CASSLLVSFNQPQHF.

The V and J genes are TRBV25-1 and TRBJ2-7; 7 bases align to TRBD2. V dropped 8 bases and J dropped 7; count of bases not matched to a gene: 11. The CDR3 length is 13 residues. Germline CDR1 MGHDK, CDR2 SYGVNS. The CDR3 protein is CASRGLAEGEQYF. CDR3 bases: TGTGCCAGCCGGGGCCTAGCGGAGGGGGAGCAGTACTTC.